This T cell receptor (beta chain) was identified in a study of cytomegalovirus exposure and HLA in healthy donors. This clone was counted between two and nine times. This CDR3 is 18 amino acids long. Germline V gene lookup returns CDR1 LGHNA and CDR2 YNFKEQ. The junction had 4 bases not matched to a gene; V was cut back by 1 base and J by 1 base. Amplification used 60 Vbeta primers and 13 Jbeta primers. The table came from immunoSEQ multiplex PCR; TCRdb's copy has only in-frame clones and leaves some out. The sample includes about 120,000 clones, roughly 8.6% seen only once; the top ten take 6% to 7.5%.

Sequencing input: PBMCs. The TCR originated in a woman aged 40-49 years in good health and CMV-seropositive. The genes are TRBV4-2 and TRBJ2-3, with TRBD2 identical over 14 bases. The CDR3 protein is CASSQGLAGGPGTDTQYF. CDR3 sequence (DNA): TGTGCCAGCAGCCAAGGACTAGCGGGGGGGCCTGGCACAGATACGCAGTATTTT.